This entry concerns a single T cell receptor beta chain. The antigen is not known. This specimen belongs to a study of T cell responses to AZD1222 COVID-19 vaccine. Findings and caveats of the study: Only six or seven AZD1222 recipients were seropositive at baseline. In the spike-specific TCR repertoire, nearly half reportedly target unmutated variant regions.

V was clipped by 6 bases and J by 2 bases, with 10 bases between them. Germline V gene lookup returns CDR1 MDHEN and CDR2 SYDVKM. The CDR3 length is 13 residues. Sequencing used immunoSEQ multiplex PCR; TCRdb keeps in-frame clones, though not all of them. The repertoire has 150,000 to 200,000 clones, 90% to 95% of them found once; the top ten carry about 0.64%. The TCR sequence derives from an adult in good health. Sequencing was performed on peripheral blood, taken on day 0 of AZD1222 vaccination. V usage is TRBV28 and J usage is TRBJ1-2; D ambiguous. The CDR3 nucleotides are TGTGCCAGCAGCCAGACACGAAACTATGGCTACACCTTC. As protein: CASSQTRNYGYTF.